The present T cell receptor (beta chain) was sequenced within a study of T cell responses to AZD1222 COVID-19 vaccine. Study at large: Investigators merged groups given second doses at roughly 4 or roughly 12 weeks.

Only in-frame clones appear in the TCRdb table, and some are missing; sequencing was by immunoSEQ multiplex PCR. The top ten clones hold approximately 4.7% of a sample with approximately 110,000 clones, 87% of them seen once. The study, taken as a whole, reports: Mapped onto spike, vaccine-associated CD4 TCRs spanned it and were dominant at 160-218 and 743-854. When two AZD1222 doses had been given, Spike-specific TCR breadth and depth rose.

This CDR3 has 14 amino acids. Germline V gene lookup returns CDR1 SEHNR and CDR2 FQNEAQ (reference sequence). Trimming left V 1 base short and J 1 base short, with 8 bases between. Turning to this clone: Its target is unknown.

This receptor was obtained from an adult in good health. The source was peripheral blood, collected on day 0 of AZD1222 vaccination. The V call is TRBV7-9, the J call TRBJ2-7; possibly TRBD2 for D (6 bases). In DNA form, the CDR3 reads TGTGCCAGCAGCTTAGGCGGGGAGTCCTACGAGCAGTACTTC. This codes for CASSLGGESYEQYF.